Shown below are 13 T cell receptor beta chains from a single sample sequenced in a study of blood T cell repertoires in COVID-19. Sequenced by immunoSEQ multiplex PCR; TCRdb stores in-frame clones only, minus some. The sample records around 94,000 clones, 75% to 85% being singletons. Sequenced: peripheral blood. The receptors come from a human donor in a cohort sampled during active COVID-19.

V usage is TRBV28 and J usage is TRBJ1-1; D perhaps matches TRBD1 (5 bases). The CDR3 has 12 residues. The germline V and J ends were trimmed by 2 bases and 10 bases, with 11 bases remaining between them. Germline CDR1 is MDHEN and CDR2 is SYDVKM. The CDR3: CASSLQAGGAFF. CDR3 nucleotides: TGTGCCAGCAGTTTACAGGCGGGGGGAGCTTTCTTT.

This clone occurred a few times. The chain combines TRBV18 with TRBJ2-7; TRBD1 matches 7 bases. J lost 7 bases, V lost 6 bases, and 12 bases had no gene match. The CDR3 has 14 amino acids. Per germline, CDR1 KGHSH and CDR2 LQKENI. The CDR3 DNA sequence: TGTGCCAGCTCCCCCTGGGACAGTATTGGGGAGCAGTACTTC. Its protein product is CASSPWDSIGEQYF.

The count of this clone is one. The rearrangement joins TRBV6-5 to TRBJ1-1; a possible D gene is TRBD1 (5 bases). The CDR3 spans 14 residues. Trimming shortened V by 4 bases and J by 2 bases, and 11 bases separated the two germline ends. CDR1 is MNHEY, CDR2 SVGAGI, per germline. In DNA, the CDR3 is TGTGCCAGCAGTTTGACAGCGATTAACACTGAAGCTTTCTTT. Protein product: CASSLTAINTEAFF.

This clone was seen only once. CDR3 residues: CASRTGDGYTF. The CDR3 nucleotides read TGTGCCAGCAGGACAGGAGATGGCTACACCTTC. This rearrangement joins TRBV21-1 to TRBJ1-2; the DNA was not used to check the table's D call, TRBD1. TRBV21-1 is termed a pseudogene. The CDR3 spans 11 residues.

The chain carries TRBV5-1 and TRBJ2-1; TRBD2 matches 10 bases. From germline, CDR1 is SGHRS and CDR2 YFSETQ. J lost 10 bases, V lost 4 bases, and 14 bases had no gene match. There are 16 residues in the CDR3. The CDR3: CASSLTKRPGLAEQFF. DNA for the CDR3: TGCGCCAGCAGCCTGACAAAAAGACCGGGACTAGCGGAGCAGTTCTTC.

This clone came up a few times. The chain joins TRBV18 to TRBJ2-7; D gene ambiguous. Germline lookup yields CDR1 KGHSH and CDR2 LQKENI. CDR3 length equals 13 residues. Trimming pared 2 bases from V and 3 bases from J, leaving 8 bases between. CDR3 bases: TGTGCCAGCTCACCAGTCGAGAACTACGAGCAGTACTTC. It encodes CASSPVENYEQYF.

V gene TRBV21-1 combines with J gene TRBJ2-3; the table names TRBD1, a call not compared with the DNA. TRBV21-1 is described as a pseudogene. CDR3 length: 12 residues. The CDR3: CASTTGTDTQYF. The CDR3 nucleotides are TGTGCCAGCACGACAGGGACAGATACGCAGTATTTT.

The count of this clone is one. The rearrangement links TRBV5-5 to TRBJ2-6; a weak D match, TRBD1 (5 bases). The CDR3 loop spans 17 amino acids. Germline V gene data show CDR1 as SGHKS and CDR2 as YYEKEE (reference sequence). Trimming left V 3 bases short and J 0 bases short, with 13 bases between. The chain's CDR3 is CASSWQGPHSGANVLTF. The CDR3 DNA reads TGTGCCAGCAGCTGGCAGGGTCCCCACTCTGGGGCCAACGTCCTGACTTTC.

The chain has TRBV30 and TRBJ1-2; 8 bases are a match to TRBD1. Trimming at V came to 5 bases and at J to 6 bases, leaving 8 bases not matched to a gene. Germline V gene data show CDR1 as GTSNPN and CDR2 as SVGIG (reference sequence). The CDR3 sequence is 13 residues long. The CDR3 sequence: CAWEDREENGYTF. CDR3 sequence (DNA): TGTGCCTGGGAGGACAGGGAGGAGAATGGCTACACCTTC. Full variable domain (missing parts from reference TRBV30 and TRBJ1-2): SQTIHQWPATLVQPVGSPLSLECTVEGTSNPNLYWYRQAAGRGLQLLFYSVGIGQISSEVPQNLSASRPQDRQFILSSKKLLLSDSGFYLCAWEDREENGYTFGSGTRLTVV.

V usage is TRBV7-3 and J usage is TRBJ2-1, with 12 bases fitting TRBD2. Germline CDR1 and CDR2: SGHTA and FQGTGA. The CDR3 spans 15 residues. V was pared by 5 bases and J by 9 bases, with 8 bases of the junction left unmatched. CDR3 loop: CASSTRLAGVSEQFF. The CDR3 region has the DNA TGTGCCAGCAGCACCCGACTAGCGGGAGTTAGTGAGCAGTTCTTC.

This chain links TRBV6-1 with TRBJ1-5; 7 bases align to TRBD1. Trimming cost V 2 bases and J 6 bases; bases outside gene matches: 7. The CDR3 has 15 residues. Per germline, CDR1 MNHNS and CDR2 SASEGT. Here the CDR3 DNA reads TGTGCCAGCAGTGAAAGTCAGGCAGGGGGTCAGCCCCAGCATTTT. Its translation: CASSESQAGGQPQHF.

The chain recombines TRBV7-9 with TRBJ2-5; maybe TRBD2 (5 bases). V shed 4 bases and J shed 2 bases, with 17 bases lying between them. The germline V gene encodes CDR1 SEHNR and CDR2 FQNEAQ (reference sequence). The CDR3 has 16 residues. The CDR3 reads CASSSLGLGVQETQYF. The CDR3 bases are TGTGCCAGCAGCTCATTAGGGCTCGGGGTACAAGAGACCCAGTACTTC.

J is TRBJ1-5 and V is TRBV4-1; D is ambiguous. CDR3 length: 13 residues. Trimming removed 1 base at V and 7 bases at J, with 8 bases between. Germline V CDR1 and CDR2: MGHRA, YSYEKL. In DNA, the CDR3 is TGCGCCAGCAGCCAAGTTGGCGGCCAGCCCCAGCATTTT. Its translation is CASSQVGGQPQHF.